This T cell receptor (beta chain) was sequenced during a study of PD-1 blockade in classical Hodgkin lymphoma. General study results and limits: Nothing has yet pinned down what causes the repertoire differences, possibly disease activity or prior therapy. Complete responders started with a diversity level that resembled newly diagnosed patients at baseline. When set against healthy donors, newly diagnosed patients were reported to show lower baseline TCR diversity.

A word on this clone: Antigen: not known.

This CDR3 is built from 14 residues. Germline V gene sequence: CDR1 WNHNN, CDR2 SYGVQD (reference sequence). With V trimmed by 3 bases and J by 4 bases, 5 bases remained unmatched. The data were produced by immunoSEQ multiplex PCR, yet TCRdb's version contains in-frame clones alone and is incomplete. The data contain around 12,000 clones, about nine tenths of them singletons. The time point denotes: cycle 4 day 1 (C4D1), after less than 7 weeks of nivolumab. The patients all showed relapse after autologous stem cell transplantation, while their brentuximab vedotin exposure varied. Magnetic negative selection of thawed PBMCs was the method by which CD4+ T cells were purified. The patients, who had relapsed/refractory classical Hodgkin lymphoma, achieved best responses of complete response, partial response or progressive disease.

The TCR originated in a human donor with classical Hodgkin lymphoma. J is TRBJ2-5 and V is TRBV10-1, with TRBD1 matching 7 bases. The sample consisted of CD4+ T cells from blood, taken before the fourth cycle of nivolumab. The CDR3 bases are TGCGCCAGCAGTGACCCAGGGGGTGGAGAGACCCAGTACTTC. It encodes CASSDPGGGETQYF.